This record covers a single T cell receptor (beta chain). The antigen it recognizes is unknown. Base quality data are lacking; no much larger clone is found one base away. This sample is drawn from a study of blood T cell repertoires in COVID-19 (TCRdb year 2020). Regarding the study in general: The collaborator samples originated in the United States, Italy and Spain and spanned the acute and convalescent phases of COVID-19. A freely available public database, intended as a resource for researchers studying the immune response to SARS-CoV-2, is where the repertoires were released. The samples were drawn from the first 160 participants of the ongoing ImmuneRACE study and from about 1,200 subjects provided by 6 global collaborators. Sample metadata almost always included a de-identified subject ID, COVID-19 status, age in years and sex. Where HLA class I and class II types were available, the types were taken from metadata supplied by the sample provider, not from assay-based typing. Subjects who had been exposed to COVID-19, were actively infected with it, or had recovered from it provided the deeply sampled blood TCRbeta repertoires that made up the dataset. The prospective study material was composed of cDNA or gDNA derived from T cells, B-cell-depleted T cells, or PBMCs.

V drops 5 bases and J drops 4 bases, leaving 15 bases in between. CDR3 length: 15 amino acids, cysteine to phenylalanine. Solely the CDR3 DNA is kept, with 45 bases framed from the first base. CDR1 and CDR2 (SGHTA, FQGTGA) derive from the germline V gene. In the prospective study, participants were about 18 to 89 years old, resided in about two dozen geographic areas of the United States, and were enrolled through a virtual design. In the prospective study, participants were assigned to cohorts based on the clinical history participants reported in a screening survey and a study questionnaire. Exposed participants were defined as having been in contact with someone with a PCR-confirmed or clinician-diagnosed COVID-19 case within 2 weeks of study entry. Each participant in the prospective study had whole blood, serum and a nasopharyngeal or oropharyngeal swab collected by mobile phlebotomists. Additional blood draws and questionnaires over an approximately two-month period could optionally be provided by prospective study participants. Blood samples from the prospective study were shipped frozen or at room temperature prior to DNA extraction.

On the study overall, not on this receptor specifically: The quantity of clinical and demographic metadata differed by source and by participant and was supplied without curation.

TCRbeta CDR3 regions were amplified from genomic DNA by means of the immunoSEQ Assay, a bias-controlled multiplex PCR. The study's processing was this. Within the assay, amplification of reference gene primers was used to estimate how many nucleated cells each sample contained. Sequence reads were collapsed and filtered to measure the absolute abundance of every unique TCRbeta CDR3 rearrangement. Productive Simpson clonality was computed per sample as the square root of Simpson's diversity index over productive rearrangements. Held by TCRdb, this immuneACCESS table contains in-frame sequences only and omits some clones. Under half of the omission traces to an unresolved V gene where checked; the cause of the rest is unknown. The V and J calls and clone size were taken over from that table, and D and trimming were inferred from the DNA. Present in this sample are some 320,000 clones, around 85% of which were seen just once. The biggest ten clones account for approximately 1.9% of the sample.

The clonotype was recovered from a woman aged 25 to 45 who had been exposed to COVID-19. Sequenced sample: PBMCs or T cells enriched from blood (not recorded which). In this chain, TRBV7-3 is recombined with TRBJ2-1, with a weak D call of TRBD1 (6 bases match). The DNA sequence follows: TGTGCCAGCAGCCCGCGGCAGGGGAGATACAATGAGCAGTTCTTC. It translates as CASSPRQGRYNEQFF.